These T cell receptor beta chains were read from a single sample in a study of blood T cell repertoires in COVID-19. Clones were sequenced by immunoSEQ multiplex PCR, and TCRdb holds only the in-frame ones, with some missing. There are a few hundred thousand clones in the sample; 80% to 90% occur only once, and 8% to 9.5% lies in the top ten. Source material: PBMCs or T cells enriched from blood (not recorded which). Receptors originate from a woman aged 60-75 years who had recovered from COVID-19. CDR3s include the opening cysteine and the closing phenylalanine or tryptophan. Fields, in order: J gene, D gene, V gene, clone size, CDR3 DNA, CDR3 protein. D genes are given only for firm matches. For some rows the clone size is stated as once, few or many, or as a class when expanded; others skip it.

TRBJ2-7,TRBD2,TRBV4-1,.,TGCGCCAGCAGCCGGCTAGCGGGGCCGTTGGAGCAGTACTTC,CASSRLAGPLEQYF
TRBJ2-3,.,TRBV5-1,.,TGCGCCAGCAGCTTGTACACAGATACGCAGTATTTT,CASSLYTDTQYF
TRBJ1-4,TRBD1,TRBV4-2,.,TGTGCCAGCAGCCAAGATTGGGACAGGGGGCCGGGGGAAAAACTGTTTTTT,CASSQDWDRGPGEKLFF
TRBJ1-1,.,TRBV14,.,TGTGCCAGCAGCCCGGGTCGAGGTGAAGCTTTCTTT,CASSPGRGEAFF
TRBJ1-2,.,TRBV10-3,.,TGTGCCATCAGTGAGTTCCAATTGGACGGCGGAGGGTATGGCTACACCTTC,CAISEFQLDGGGYGYTF
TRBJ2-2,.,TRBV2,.,TGTGCCAGCAGTGTTTTCCCAGGGGTGGGCACCGGGGAGCTGTTTTTT,CASSVFPGVGTGELFF
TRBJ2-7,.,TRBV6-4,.,TGTGCCAGCAGTGGCGGGTCCGGATACTTC,CASSGGSGYF
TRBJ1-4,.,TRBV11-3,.,TGTGCCAGCAGCCGCGGCGGTCCCGAAAAACTGTTTTTT,CASSRGGPEKLFF
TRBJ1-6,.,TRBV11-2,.,TGTGCCAGCAGCATAACAACACAGGCCCCCCTCCACTTT,CASSITTQAPLHF
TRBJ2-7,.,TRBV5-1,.,TGCGCCAGCAGCGTAGGGACGGGGGAGAACGAGCAGTACTTC,CASSVGTGENEQYF
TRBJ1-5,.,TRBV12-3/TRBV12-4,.,TGTGCCAGCAGACAGGCTGATCAGCCCCAGCATTTT,CASRQADQPQHF
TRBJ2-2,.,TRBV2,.,TGTGCCAGCAGCTATCCACAGCAGGGGACGAACACCGGGGAGCTGTTTTTT,CASSYPQQGTNTGELFF
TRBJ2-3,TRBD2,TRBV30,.,TGTGCCTGGAGCGGGGGGGCAGATACGCAGTATTTT,CAWSGGADTQYF
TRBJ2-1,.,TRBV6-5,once,TGTGCCAGCAGTTACTCGAAGGGGTTTGGGCAGTTCTTC,CASSYSKGFGQFF
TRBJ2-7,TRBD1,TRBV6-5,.,TGTGCCATCACTCCAGGGGGCGGCTACGAGCAGTACTTC,CAITPGGGYEQYF
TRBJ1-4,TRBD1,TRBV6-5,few,TGTGCCAGCAGCGGGAAGGGGGCCGGGAATGAAAAACTGTTTTTT,CASSGKGAGNEKLFF
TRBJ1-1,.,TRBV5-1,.,TGCGCCAGCAGCTTGTACGGGGAGAGCTCGAACACTGAAGCTTTCTTT,CASSLYGESSNTEAFF